The 2 T cell receptor beta chains in this list originate from one sample, sequenced in a study of shared clonotypes between healthy human individuals. Data came from immunoSEQ multiplex PCR; TCRdb stores just in-frame clones and leaves some out. The table lists over 850,000 clones, about four fifths of them singletons. The specimen was memory CD4+ T cells from PBMCs. Described subset: CD45RA-negative fraction. These receptors came from a man between 18 and 29 years old in good health. Some clones in this sample may be carry-over from other donors' samples.

V usage is TRBV5-1 and J usage is TRBJ2-5; 11 nucleotides match TRBD1. The CDR3 extends over 16 amino acids. Germline V lookup: CDR1 SGHRS, CDR2 YFSETQ. Germline trimming cut 4 bases from V and 1 base from J; bases unmatched to any gene: 6. The CDR3 DNA reads as TGCGCCAGCAGCCCCGGGGACAGGGGGTTCCAAGAGACCCAGTACTTC. This encodes CASSPGDRGFQETQYF.

This chain joins TRBV11-2 and TRBJ2-7; the D gene is possibly TRBD1 (6 bases). Germline assignment: CDR1 SGHAT and CDR2 FQNNGV. The ends were cut back, 1 base at V and 3 bases at J, with 10 bases in the middle. This CDR3 region has 14 residues. Here the CDR3 reads CASSLGQGFYEQYF. CDR3 bases: TGTGCCAGCAGCTTAGGCCAGGGGTTCTACGAGCAGTACTTC.